These 17 T cell receptor beta chains were all obtained from the same sample, sequenced in a study of blood T cells in healthy people across ages. Together with a sample-barcoded 5' primer, a J-beta primer mix was included in a second PCR lasting about 6 to 11 cycles. TCRdb recomputed calls from the 5' RACE reads with MiXCR, one row per CDR3 protein. Altogether hundreds of thousands of distinct CDR3 sequences are present, 25% being singletons, with the ten largest covering roughly 9%. This same sample was also taken into another study, of T cells of mothers and their children.

Sequenced input: blood. The receptors come from a boy younger than 18 in good health.

This chain joins TRBV5-6 and TRBJ2-5; tentatively, D is TRBD1 (6 bases). The V and J ends lost 3 bases and 2 bases respectively, with 14 bases between them. Germline lookup yields CDR1 SGHDT and CDR2 YYEEEE. The CDR3 is 15 amino acids. The CDR3 DNA is TGTGCCAGCAGCTCCGAGGGTAGGGGGCAAGAGACCCAGTACTTC. Protein product: CASSSEGRGQETQYF.

J is TRBJ2-1 and V is TRBV19; TRBD2 might be the D (5 bases). The germline V and J ends were trimmed by 6 bases and 7 bases, with 19 bases remaining between them. This CDR3 has 15 amino acids. The germline V gene has CDR1 LNHDA and CDR2 SQIVND (reference sequence). The DNA for the CDR3 is TGTGCCAGTAGAGGAAAGATTGGTGGGAGTAATGAGCAGTTCTTC. Protein product: CASRGKIGGSNEQFF.

This rearrangement joins TRBV4-1 to TRBJ2-7, with D perhaps TRBD2 (6 bases). V was cut by 0 bases and J by 2 bases, with 17 bases left in between. The CDR3 is 17 amino acids. CDR1 is MGHRA, CDR2 YSYEKL, per germline. The CDR3 sequence: CASSQDQVREVPYEQYF. The CDR3 nucleotides are TGCGCCAGCAGCCAAGATCAGGTGAGGGAGGTCCCCTACGAGCAGTACTTC.

J is TRBJ2-5 and V is TRBV7-8, with TRBD2 matching over 8 bases. With 3 bases clipped from V and 4 bases from J, the junction kept 10 bases outside the gene matches. CDR1 SGHVS and CDR2 FQNEAQ come from the germline V gene. CDR3 size: 16 residues. DNA for the CDR3: TGTGCCAGCAGCTTCAGAGGCGGGGGGCCCCGAGAGACCCAGTACTTC. Its translation is CASSFRGGGPRETQYF.

Of note for this clonotype: One junction end does not reproduce the germline sequence, and a read error may be involved. J is TRBJ1-6 and V is TRBV5-5; D is undetermined. Germline CDR1 SGHKS, CDR2 YYEKEE (reference sequence). The CDR3 covers 15 residues. CDR3 in DNA: TGTGCCAGCAGCTTATCGGGGTCCGGCTATTCGCCCCTCCACTTT. This codes for CASSLSGSGYSPLHF.

The chain uses TRBV7-8 and TRBJ2-5, with D perhaps matching TRBD1 (6 bases). Trimming removed 4 bases at V and 2 bases at J, with 14 bases between. The CDR3 contains 15 residues. Germline CDR1 is SGHVS and CDR2 is FQNEAQ. In DNA, the CDR3 is TGTGCCAGCAGCTCCAGGGGTCCGGGGCAAGAGACCCAGTACTTC. Protein product: CASSSRGPGQETQYF. Based on the CDR3 plus reference TRBV7-8 and TRBJ2-5, the full variable domain is GAGVSQSPRYKVAKRGQDVALRCDPISGHVSLFWYQQALGQGPEFLTYFQNEAQLDKSGLPSDRFFAERPEGSVSTLKIQRTQQEDSAVYLCASSSRGPGQETQYFGPGTRLLVL.

The rearrangement joins TRBV10-2 to TRBJ1-2; D is undetermined. The CDR3 sequence is 14 residues long. In germline, CDR1 is WSHSY, CDR2 SAAADI. Trimming took 2 bases from V and 4 from J, leaving 11 bases between them. In DNA form, the CDR3 reads TGCGCCAGCAGTGAGAGGGAAGGGTCCTATGGCTACACCTTC. Its translation: CASSEREGSYGYTF.

This chain uses TRBV12-3 or TRBV12-4 with TRBJ2-1; a possible D gene is TRBD2 (7 bases). The CDR3 contains 15 residues. Trimming left V 0 bases short and J 7 bases short, with 13 bases between. The CDR3 spells CASSLAGGLGNEQFF. The DNA for the CDR3 is TGTGCCAGCAGTTTAGCGGGGGGGCTTGGGAATGAGCAGTTCTTC.

J is TRBJ2-1 and V is TRBV29-1; 8 nucleotides align to TRBD2. There are 17 residues in the CDR3. Germline V gene lookup returns CDR1 SQVTM and CDR2 ANQGSEA. V lost 0 bases, J lost 3 bases, and 10 bases stayed unmatched. The CDR3 region is CSVEDSLSGSSYNEQFF. The CDR3, as DNA: TGCAGCGTTGAAGATAGCCTAAGCGGGAGTAGCTACAATGAGCAGTTCTTC.

There are a few counts of this clonotype. The chain employs TRBV12-3 or TRBV12-4 and TRBJ1-2; the D is unclear. The V and J ends lost 0 bases and 0 bases respectively, with 20 bases between them. The CDR3 has 19 amino acids. The CDR3 loop is CASSLAPLGKGGSNYGYTF. CDR3 sequence (DNA): TGTGCCAGCAGTTTAGCGCCGTTAGGGAAAGGTGGTTCTAACTATGGCTACACCTTC.

This sequence joins TRBV20-1 and TRBJ2-3; D uncertain. The CDR3 is 14 residues long. With 3 bases removed from V and 5 bases from J, the gap between germline ends came to 15 bases. Germline lookup yields CDR1 DFQATT and CDR2 SNEGSKA (reference sequence). CDR3 region: CSARGKDNRDTQYF. In DNA form, the CDR3 reads TGCAGTGCTAGGGGGAAAGACAACAGAGATACGCAGTATTTT.

This clonotype was seen only a few times. V usage is TRBV9 and J usage is TRBJ2-7; 7 bases agree with TRBD1. Germline CDR1 SGDLS, CDR2 YYNGEE. This CDR3 has 15 residues. Unmatched junction bases numbered 10, after V lost 4 bases and J lost 3 bases. CDR3 in amino acids: CASSQEGQRNYEQYF. The CDR3 region has the DNA TGTGCCAGCAGCCAAGAGGGACAGCGGAACTACGAGCAGTACTTC.

This clonotype turned up a few times. V is TRBV19 and J is TRBJ2-3; TRBD1 or TRBD2 may be the D gene (6 bases each). The CDR3 loop spans 14 amino acids. Trimming took 7 bases from V and 3 from J, leaving 14 bases between them. CDR1 is LNHDA, CDR2 SQIVND, per germline (reference sequence). CDR3 amino acids: CASKGGLWTDTQYF. CDR3 bases: TGTGCCAGTAAGGGGGGCTTGTGGACAGATACGCAGTATTTT.

The V call is TRBV7-2, the J call TRBJ1-1; D is unclear. The CDR3 sequence is 14 residues long. Germline V gives CDR1 SGHTA, CDR2 FQGNSA. Trimming pared 1 base from V and 0 bases from J, leaving 6 bases between. In DNA, the CDR3 is TGTGCCAGCAGCTTAGATGGGTTGAACACTGAAGCTTTCTTT. Protein: CASSLDGLNTEAFF.

The chain joins TRBV11-3 to TRBJ2-1, with a weak D call TRBD2 (6 bases). Germline-derived CDR1 and CDR2 are SGHNT and YENEEA. Trimming cost V 4 bases and J 1 base, with 11 bases left between them. CDR3 length equals 15 residues. In DNA form, the CDR3 reads TGTGCCAGCAGCTCGCCTAGCGAGTCCTACAATGAGCAGTTCTTC. Protein sequence: CASSSPSESYNEQFF.

This chain links TRBV23-1 with TRBJ2-5; D might be TRBD2 (5 bases). The closer fit of TRBJ2-7 to the DNA end suggests the J call may be wrong. TRBV23-1 is classed as an ORF, of uncertain function. The CDR3 consists of 13 residues. CDR3 amino acids: CASSQRENYEQYF. CDR3 in DNA: TGCGCCAGCAGTCAAAGGGAGAACTACGAGCAGTACTTC.

This chain connects TRBV7-9 to TRBJ2-5; D is ambiguous. V shed 5 bases and J shed 1 base, with 14 bases lying between them. CDR1 is SEHNR and CDR2 is FQNEAQ in the germline V gene (reference sequence). This CDR3 contains 15 residues. CDR3: CASSPTRVTQETQYF. The CDR3 DNA follows: TGTGCCAGCAGCCCCACTCGGGTAACCCAAGAGACCCAGTACTTC.